This passage covers 18 T cell receptor beta chains from one sample sequenced in a study of graft-versus-host responses after intestinal transplantation. Some clones are missing from TCRdb's copy, which holds only in-frame ones; the method was immunoSEQ multiplex PCR. The data show more than 80,000 clones, roughly 90% seen once. Antigens of these TCRs are unknown. Sequenced material: unstimulated CD4+ T cells sorted from spleen or lymph node cells, taken before transplant. These receptors came from a human donor who was the organ donor for an intestinal transplant.

This clone was seen more than once but under ten times. The genes are TRBV30 and TRBJ2-7, with a possible D match to TRBD2 (6 bases). CDR3 size: 14 residues. CDR1 and CDR2 (germline): GTSNPN, SVGIG (reference sequence). Trimming cost V 4 bases and J 2 bases, with 15 bases left between them. CDR3 protein: CAWKALGGTYEQYF. Here the CDR3 DNA reads TGTGCCTGGAAGGCCCTGGGCGGGACCTACGAGCAGTACTTC. Complete variable domain (other parts from reference TRBV30 and TRBJ2-7): SQTIHQWPATLVQPVGSPLSLECTVEGTSNPNLYWYRQAAGRGLQLLFYSVGIGQISSEVPQNLSASRPQDRQFILSSKKLLLSDSGFYLCAWKALGGTYEQYFGPGTRLTVT.

To note about this clone: The sample contains more than one DNA sequence encoding this CDR3. This sequence joins TRBV25-1 and TRBJ2-7; possibly TRBD2 for D (7 bases). This CDR3 is built from 13 residues. Germline CDR1 MGHDK, CDR2 SYGVNS. Trimming took 8 bases from V and 4 from J, leaving 15 bases between them. The CDR3 DNA reads as TGTGCCAGCGGGGGCGCGGGGGCTTACGAGCAGTACTTC. Residues: CASGGAGAYEQYF.

The V gene is TRBV19, the J gene TRBJ2-1; 7 nucleotides line up with TRBD1. The germline CDR1 and CDR2 sequences are LNHDA and SQIVND (reference sequence). The CDR3 loop spans 12 amino acids. V shed 4 bases, J shed 7 bases, and the junction held 1 base outside the gene matches. CDR3 region: CASSKQGNEQFF. The CDR3 DNA is TGTGCCAGTAGTAAACAGGGGAATGAGCAGTTCTTC.

The chain uses TRBV28 and TRBJ2-7, with TRBD2 matching 14 bases. This CDR3 contains 17 residues. Trimming cost V 6 bases and J 1 base; bases outside gene matches: 8. From germline, CDR1 is MDHEN and CDR2 SYDVKM. CDR3 bases: TGTGCCAGCAGCCTGGGGGGGACTAGCGGGAGTTCCTACGAGCAGTACTTC. Protein: CASSLGGTSGSSYEQYF.

The CDR3 loop reads CASSTGAGINEQYF. CDR3 in DNA: TGTGCCAGCTCGACAGGGGCCGGGATAAACGAGCAGTACTTC. The V and J genes are TRBV18 and TRBJ2-7; 8 nucleotides agree with TRBD1. The CDR3 contains 14 residues. Trimming cost V 6 bases and J 5 bases; bases outside gene matches: 9. Germline-derived CDR1 and CDR2 are KGHSH and LQKENI.

The chain uses TRBV10-3 and TRBJ2-5; possible D gene TRBD2, 5 bases. The CDR3 spans 11 residues. Trimming pared 11 bases from V and 2 bases from J, leaving 9 bases between. In germline, CDR1 is ENHRY, CDR2 SYGVKD. CDR3 sequence: CAVATQETQYF. In DNA, the CDR3 is TGTGCCGTAGCGACACAAGAGACCCAGTACTTC.

The chain links TRBV27 to TRBJ2-7; 8 nucleotides align to TRBD2. The J segment lost 4 bases and the V segment lost 2 bases, leaving 10 bases of the junction unmatched. From germline, CDR1 is MNHEY and CDR2 SMNVEV (reference sequence). This CDR3 is built from 16 residues. In DNA, the CDR3 is TGTGCCAGCAGTTTAAAAGTCATAGCGGGAACTTACGAGCAGTACTTC. Amino acids: CASSLKVIAGTYEQYF.

The V and J genes are TRBV5-1 and TRBJ2-5; no definite D call. Trimming left V 1 base short and J 5 bases short, with 9 bases between. The V gene's germline CDR1 is SGHRS and CDR2 YFSETQ. The CDR3 runs to 13 residues. The CDR3 loop reads CASSLLVSETQYF. DNA for the CDR3: TGCGCCAGCAGCTTGTTAGTTAGCGAGACCCAGTACTTC. Full variable domain (remainder filled in from reference TRBV5-1 and TRBJ2-5): KAGVTQTPRYLIKTRGQQVTLSCSPISGHRSVSWYQQTPGQGLQFLFEYFSETQRNKGNFPGRFSGRQFSNSRSEMNVSTLELGDSALYLCASSLLVSETQYFGPGTRLLVL.

In its sample, this clone was seen a few times. The gene calls are TRBV30 and TRBJ1-2, with TRBD1 matching over 8 bases. Losses at the gene ends were 3 bases for V and 7 bases for J; bases not matched to a gene: 10. The length of the CDR3 is 14 residues. Germline CDR1 and CDR2: GTSNPN and SVGIG (reference sequence). The CDR3 DNA reads as TGTGCCTGGAGCGGAGGTCAGGGGGCAGGTGGCTACACCTTC. Its protein product is CAWSGGQGAGGYTF.

This clone has a single count. This sequence joins TRBV7-2 and TRBJ2-3; D ambiguous. Per the germline V gene, CDR1 is SGHTA and CDR2 is FQGNSA. The CDR3 extends over 12 amino acids. V dropped 3 bases and J dropped 5 bases, with 6 bases sitting between them. In nucleotides, the CDR3 is TGTGCCAGCAGCTTTGCAGAAGATACGCAGTATTTT. It translates to CASSFAEDTQYF.

The rearrangement uses TRBV7-3 and TRBJ1-1, with D uncertain. V lost 4 bases, J lost 4 bases, and 10 bases lay in between. CDR3 size: 13 residues. Per germline, CDR1 SGHTA and CDR2 FQGTGA. In DNA form, the CDR3 reads TGTGCCAGCAGCTCAGGACTGATCACTGAAGCTTTCTTT. It is translated as CASSSGLITEAFF. Using reference TRBV7-3 and TRBJ1-1 for the parts outside the CDR3, the full variable domain is GAGVSQTPSNKVTEKGKYVELRCDPISGHTALYWYRQSLGQGPEFLIYFQGTGAADDSGLPNDRFFAVRPEGSVSTLKIQRTERGDSAVYLCASSSGLITEAFFGQGTRLTVV.

This clone was counted between two and nine times. V is TRBV25-1 and J is TRBJ2-5; TRBD1 matches at 10 bases. Germline assignment: CDR1 MGHDK and CDR2 SYGVNS. This CDR3 comprises 17 residues. V lost 6 bases, J lost 1 base, and 11 bases stayed unmatched. The CDR3, as DNA: TGTGCCAGCAGCGGGGCCAGTGGACAGGGGGTCCAAGAGACCCAGTACTTC. Amino acids: CASSGASGQGVQETQYF.

V gene TRBV7-2 combines with J gene TRBJ2-7; TRBD2 matches at 8 bases. The J segment lost 0 bases and the V segment lost 3 bases, leaving 4 bases of the junction unmatched. This CDR3 region has 15 residues. Germline values: CDR1 SGHTA, CDR2 FQGNSA. The CDR3 DNA is TGTGCCAGCAGCTTTGCGCTAGCGGGCTCCTACGAGCAGTACTTC. Amino acid sequence: CASSFALAGSYEQYF.

The gene calls are TRBV19 and TRBJ2-7, with 8 positions matching TRBD2. The V gene's germline CDR1 is LNHDA and CDR2 SQIVND (reference sequence). V lost 3 bases, J lost 2 bases, and 6 bases stayed unmatched. This CDR3 region has 15 residues. CDR3 amino acids: CASSITGGRTYEQYF. The CDR3 DNA sequence: TGTGCCAGTAGTATCACTGGCGGGAGGACCTACGAGCAGTACTTC.

J is TRBJ1-2 and V is TRBV4-1, with 7 bases aligning to TRBD1. Germline CDR1 MGHRA, CDR2 YSYEKL. The CDR3 covers 17 residues. Losses at the gene ends were 0 bases for V and 0 bases for J; bases not matched to a gene: 7. The CDR3 coding sequence is TGCGCCAGCAGCCAAGATGCGGAGACAGGGACTAACTATGGCTACACCTTC. Its protein is CASSQDAETGTNYGYTF.

V and J are TRBV19 and TRBJ2-4, with 10 bases that match TRBD2. Germline V CDR1 and CDR2: LNHDA, SQIVND (reference sequence). Trimming cost V 5 bases and J 1 base; bases outside gene matches: 14. The CDR3 contains 19 residues. The CDR3 here is CASSRTSGVAQGAKNIQYF. The CDR3 nucleotides read TGTGCCAGTAGTCGAACTAGCGGGGTTGCCCAGGGGGCCAAAAACATTCAGTACTTC.

This clone was detected once. V is TRBV5-4 and J is TRBJ2-2; 7 bases map to TRBD2. Germline loops: CDR1 SGHNT, CDR2 YYREEE (reference sequence). The CDR3 is 14 amino acids. Losses at the gene ends were 3 bases for V and 6 bases for J; bases not matched to a gene: 5. The CDR3 bases are TGTGCCAGCAGCTACTACCGGGGGGCCGGGGAGCTGTTTTTT. Its protein is CASSYYRGAGELFF.

The rearrangement links TRBV7-6 to TRBJ2-3, with D unresolved. In germline, CDR1 is SGHVS, CDR2 FNYEAQ. Trimming took off 7 bases at V and 3 bases at J, with 14 bases between the two ends. The CDR3 is 14 residues long. Here the CDR3 DNA reads TGTGCCAGCACTTTACTGTTAGAAACAGATACGCAGTATTTT. Translation gives CASTLLLETDTQYF.